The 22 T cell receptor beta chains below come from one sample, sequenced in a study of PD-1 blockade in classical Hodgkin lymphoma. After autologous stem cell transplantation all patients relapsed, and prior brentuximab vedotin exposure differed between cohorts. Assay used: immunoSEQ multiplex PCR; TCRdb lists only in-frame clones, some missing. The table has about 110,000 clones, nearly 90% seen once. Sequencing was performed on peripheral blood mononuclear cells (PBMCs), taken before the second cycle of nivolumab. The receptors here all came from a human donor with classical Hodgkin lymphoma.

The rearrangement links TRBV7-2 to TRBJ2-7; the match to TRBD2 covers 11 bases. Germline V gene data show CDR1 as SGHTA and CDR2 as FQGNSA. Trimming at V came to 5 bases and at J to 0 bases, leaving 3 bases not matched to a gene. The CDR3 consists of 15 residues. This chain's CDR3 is CASSRLAGSSYEQYF. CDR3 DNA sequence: TGTGCCAGCAGCCGACTAGCGGGGAGCTCCTACGAGCAGTACTTC.

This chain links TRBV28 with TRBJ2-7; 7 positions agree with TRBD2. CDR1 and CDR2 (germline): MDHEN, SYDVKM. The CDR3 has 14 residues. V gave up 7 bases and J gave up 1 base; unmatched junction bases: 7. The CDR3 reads CASTARGGSYEQYF. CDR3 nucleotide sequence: TGTGCCAGCACCGCAAGGGGAGGGTCCTACGAGCAGTACTTC. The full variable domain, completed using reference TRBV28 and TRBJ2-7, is DVKVTQSSRYLVKRTGEKVFLECVQDMDHENMFWYRQDPGLGLRLIYFSYDVKMKEKGDIPEGYSVSREKKERFSLILESASTNQTSMYLCASTARGGSYEQYFGPGTRLTVT.

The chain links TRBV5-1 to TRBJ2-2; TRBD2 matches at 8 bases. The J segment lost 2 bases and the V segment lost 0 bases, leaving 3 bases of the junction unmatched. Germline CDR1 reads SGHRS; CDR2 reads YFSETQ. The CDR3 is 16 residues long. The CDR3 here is CASSLASGQNTGELFF. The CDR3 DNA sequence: TGCGCCAGCAGCTTGGCTAGCGGGCAAAACACCGGGGAGCTGTTTTTT.

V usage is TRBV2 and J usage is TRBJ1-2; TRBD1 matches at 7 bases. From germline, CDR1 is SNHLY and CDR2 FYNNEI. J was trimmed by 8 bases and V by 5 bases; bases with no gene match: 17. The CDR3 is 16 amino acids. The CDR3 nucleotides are TGTGCCAGCAGTCGTCGGCTTCAGGGGGGATTCGACGGCTACACCTTC. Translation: CASSRRLQGGFDGYTF.

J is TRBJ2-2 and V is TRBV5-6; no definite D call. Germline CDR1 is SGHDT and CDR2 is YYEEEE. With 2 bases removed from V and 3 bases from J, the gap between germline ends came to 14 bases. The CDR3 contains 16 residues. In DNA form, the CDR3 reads TGTGCCAGCAGCTTCAACAAAGGGATAGACACCGGGGAGCTGTTTTTT. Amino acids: CASSFNKGIDTGELFF.

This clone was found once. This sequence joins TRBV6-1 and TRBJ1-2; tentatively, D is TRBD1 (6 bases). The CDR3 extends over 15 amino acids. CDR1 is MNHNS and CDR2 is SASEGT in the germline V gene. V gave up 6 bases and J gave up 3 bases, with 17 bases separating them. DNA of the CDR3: TGTGCCAGCAGGAAAGGTCAGGGGATTGACTATGGCTACACCTTC. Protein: CASRKGQGIDYGYTF.

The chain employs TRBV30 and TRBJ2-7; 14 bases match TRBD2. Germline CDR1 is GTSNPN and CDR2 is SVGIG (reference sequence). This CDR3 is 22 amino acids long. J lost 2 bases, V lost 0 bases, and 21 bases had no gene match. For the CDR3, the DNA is TGTGCCTGGAGTGTATCTGCTTCGGGACTAGCGGGAGTCGGTTTTTCCGCCTACGAGCAGTACTTC. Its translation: CAWSVSASGLAGVGFSAYEQYF.

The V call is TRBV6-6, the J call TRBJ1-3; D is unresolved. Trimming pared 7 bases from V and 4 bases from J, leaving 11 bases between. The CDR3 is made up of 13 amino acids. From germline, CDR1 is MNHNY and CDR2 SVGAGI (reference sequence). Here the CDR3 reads CASKSIPGNTIYF. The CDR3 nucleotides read TGTGCCAGCAAGTCGATTCCCGGAAACACCATATATTTT.

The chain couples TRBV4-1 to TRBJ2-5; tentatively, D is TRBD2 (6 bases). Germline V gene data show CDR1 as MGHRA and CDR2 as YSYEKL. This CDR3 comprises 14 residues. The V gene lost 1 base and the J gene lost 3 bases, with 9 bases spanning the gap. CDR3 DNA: TGCGCCAGCAGCCAAGTAGGACTAAAAGAGACCCAGTACTTC. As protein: CASSQVGLKETQYF.

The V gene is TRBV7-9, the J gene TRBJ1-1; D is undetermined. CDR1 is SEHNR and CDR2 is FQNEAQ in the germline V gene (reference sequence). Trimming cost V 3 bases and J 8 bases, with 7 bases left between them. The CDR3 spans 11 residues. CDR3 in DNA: TGTGCCAGCAGCTTGACCCAAGAAGCTTTCTTT. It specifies CASSLTQEAFF.

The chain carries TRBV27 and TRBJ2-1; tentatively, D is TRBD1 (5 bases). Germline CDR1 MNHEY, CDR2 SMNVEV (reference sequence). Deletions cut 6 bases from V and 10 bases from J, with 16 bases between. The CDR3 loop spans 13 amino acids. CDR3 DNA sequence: TGTGCCAGCAGCACCCTTCAGGGAAGGGAGCAGTTCTTC. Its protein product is CASSTLQGREQFF.

DNA of the CDR3: TGTGCCAGCAGTTTAACGGGGAATGAAGCTTTCTTT. This gives the protein CASSLTGNEAFF. The J gene is TRBJ1-1, the V gene TRBV27; D gene uncertain. The CDR3 sequence is 12 residues long. Germline V CDR1 and CDR2: MNHEY, SMNVEV (reference sequence). V was cut by 2 bases and J by 7 bases, with 8 bases left in between.

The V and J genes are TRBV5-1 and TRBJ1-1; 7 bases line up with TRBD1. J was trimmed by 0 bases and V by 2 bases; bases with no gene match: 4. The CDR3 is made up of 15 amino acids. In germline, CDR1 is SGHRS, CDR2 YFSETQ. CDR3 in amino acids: CASSFQGEVNTEAFF. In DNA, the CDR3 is TGCGCCAGCAGCTTTCAGGGGGAGGTGAACACTGAAGCTTTCTTT.

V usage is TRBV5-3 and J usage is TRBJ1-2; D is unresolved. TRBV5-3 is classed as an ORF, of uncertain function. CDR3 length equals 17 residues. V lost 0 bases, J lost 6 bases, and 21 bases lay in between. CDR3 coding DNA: TGTGCCAGAAGCTTGGGCGGGCGGGAGTCCCTTAATGATGGCTACACCTTC. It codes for CARSLGGRESLNDGYTF.

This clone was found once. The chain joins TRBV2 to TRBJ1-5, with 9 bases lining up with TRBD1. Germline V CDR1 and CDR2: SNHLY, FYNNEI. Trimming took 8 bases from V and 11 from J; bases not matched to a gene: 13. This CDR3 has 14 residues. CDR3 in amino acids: CASAPGQGFAAQHF. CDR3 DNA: TGTGCCAGCGCCCCGGGACAGGGATTTGCAGCCCAGCATTTT.

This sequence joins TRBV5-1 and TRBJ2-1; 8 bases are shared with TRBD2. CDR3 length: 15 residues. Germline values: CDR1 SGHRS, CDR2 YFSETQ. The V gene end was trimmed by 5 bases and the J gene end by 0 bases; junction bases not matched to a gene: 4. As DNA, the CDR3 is TGCGCCAGCAGGACTAGCGCTAACTCCTACAATGAGCAGTTCTTC. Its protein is CASRTSANSYNEQFF.

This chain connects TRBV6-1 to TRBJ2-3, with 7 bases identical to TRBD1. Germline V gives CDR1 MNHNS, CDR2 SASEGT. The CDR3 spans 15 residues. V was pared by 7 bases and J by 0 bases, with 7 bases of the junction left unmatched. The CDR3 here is CASKLAGGSTDTQYF. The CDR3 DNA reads TGTGCCAGCAAATTAGCAGGGGGAAGCACAGATACGCAGTATTTT.

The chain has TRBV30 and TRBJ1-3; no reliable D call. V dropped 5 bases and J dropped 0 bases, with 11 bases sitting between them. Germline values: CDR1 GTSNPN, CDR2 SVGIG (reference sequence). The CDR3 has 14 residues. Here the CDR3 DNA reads TGTGCCTGGGGGTCTGGGGTCTCTGGAAACACCATATATTTT. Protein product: CAWGSGVSGNTIYF.

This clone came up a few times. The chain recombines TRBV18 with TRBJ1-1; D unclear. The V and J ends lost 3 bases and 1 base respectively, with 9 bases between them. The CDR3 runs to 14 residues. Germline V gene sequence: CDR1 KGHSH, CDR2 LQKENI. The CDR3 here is CASSPTSRNTEAFF. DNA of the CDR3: TGTGCCAGCTCACCTACAAGCAGGAACACTGAAGCTTTCTTT.

This CDR3 reads CASSEWRALEQYF. CDR3 in DNA: TGCGCCAGCAGTGAGTGGAGGGCCCTCGAGCAGTACTTC. The chain employs TRBV4-3 and TRBJ2-7; possible D gene TRBD2, 6 bases. The germline V gene has CDR1 LGHNA and CDR2 YSLEER. V was shortened by 6 bases and J by 6 bases, with 15 bases between the two germline ends. This CDR3 comprises 13 residues.

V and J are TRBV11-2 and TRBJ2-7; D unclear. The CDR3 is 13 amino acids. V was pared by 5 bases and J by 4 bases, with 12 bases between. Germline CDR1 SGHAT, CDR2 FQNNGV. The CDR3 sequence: CASSLTAGYEQYF. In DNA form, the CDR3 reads TGTGCCAGCAGCCTGACTGCTGGGTACGAGCAGTACTTC.

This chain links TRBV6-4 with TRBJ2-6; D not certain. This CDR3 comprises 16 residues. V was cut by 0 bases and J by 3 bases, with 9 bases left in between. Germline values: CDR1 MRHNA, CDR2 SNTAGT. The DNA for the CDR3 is TGTGCCAGCAGTGACTCTTATGGTCTTGGGGCCAACGTCCTGACTTTC. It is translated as CASSDSYGLGANVLTF.